What follows is one T cell receptor beta chain and its context. Its specificity is unknown. Repertoires were generated with immunoSEQ multiplex PCR, while TCRdb's copy carries only in-frame clones and drops some. The sample holds about 73,000 clones; around 77% are singletons and the top ten take 1.5% to 2%. There are 14 residues in the CDR3. V shed 5 bases, J shed 6 bases, and the junction held 9 bases outside the gene matches. Germline V lookup: CDR1 LNHDA, CDR2 SQIVND (reference sequence). The data stem from a study of T cell repertoires and HLA-DP antigens. Study-wide results and caveats: Naive and memory CD4+ cells were analysed together, not apart. Previously undetected clones averaged about 35% and 50% against the two alleles respectively.

The sequence came from a man between 60 and 75 years old in good health and CMV-seronegative. This rearrangement joins TRBV19 to TRBJ1-2; 7 bases agree with TRBD1. The sequencing sample was made of CD4+ T cells from PBMCs. In DNA, the CDR3 is TGTGCCAGTAGTTGGAGACAGGGAATAGATGGCTACACCTTC. Translated: CASSWRQGIDGYTF.